This T cell receptor beta chain was profiled in a study of OX40 agonist ivuxolimab in advanced cancers. Study-wide background: Patient treatment consisted of intravenous ivuxolimab administration every 2 weeks at 0.01 to 10 mg/kg.

With respect to this clone: Its specificity is not known.

This CDR3 has 15 residues. Trimming cost V 0 bases and J 0 bases, with 9 bases left between them. Germline V gives CDR1 SGHRS, CDR2 YFSETQ. Sequenced by immunoSEQ multiplex PCR; TCRdb stores in-frame clones only, minus some. The table includes approximately 72,000 clones, less than 90% detected once. Study-wide points: In the 0.1 to 3.0 mg/kg range, CD4+ and CD8+ blood T cells had expanded clonally by week 6. The study found that CD8+ T cells averaged more expanded clones than CD4+. Expanded peripheral T cell antigen specificity was not determined.

V is TRBV5-1 and J is TRBJ1-2, with D unclear. This clonotype originated in an adult with an advanced solid tumor such as melanoma, head and neck, liver or kidney cancer. The sample here was CD4+ or CD8+ T cells sorted from blood, taken in a trial of the OX40 agonist ivuxolimab. The CDR3 DNA is TGCGCCAGCAGCTTGGATCCTAATCCTAACTATGGCTACACCTTC. It encodes CASSLDPNPNYGYTF.